These T cell receptor beta chains were read from a single sample in a study of PD-1 blockade in classical Hodgkin lymphoma. TCRdb's table, derived via immunoSEQ multiplex PCR, lists solely in-frame clones and lacks some. The table lists about 97,000 clones, 65% to 85% of them singletons. This material consisted of peripheral blood mononuclear cells (PBMCs), taken at baseline. These receptors originate from a human donor with classical Hodgkin lymphoma. The CDR3 runs from the conserved cysteine through the conserved F or W. Each record gives: V gene, D gene, J gene, CDR3 length, clone size, CDR3 DNA, CDR3 protein. D genes are given only for firm matches. Size is omitted from some rows. Given values are once, few, many or a class for expanded clones.

>TRBV10-3|NA|TRBJ2-3|12|NA
TGTGCCATCACTGACTTCACAGATACGCAGTATTTT
CAITDFTDTQYF
>TRBV4-2|NA|TRBJ2-3|18|NA
TGTGCCAGCAGCCAAGGCCCCTCCGTGGGGGGCGCGGACAATACGCAGTATTTT
CASSQGPSVGGADNTQYF
>TRBV19|NA|TRBJ2-1|14|once
TGTGCCAGTACCGATGCGCACGGTTACAATGAGCAGTTCTTC
CASTDAHGYNEQFF
>TRBV7-9|TRBD1|TRBJ2-1|15|NA
TGTGCCAGCAGCTTTAGGACAGGGAGGAACGGTGAGCAGTTCTTC
CASSFRTGRNGEQFF
>TRBV28|TRBD1|TRBJ2-1|15|NA
TGTGCCAGCAGAAACAGGGGGCGTCTTCACAATGAGCAGTTCTTC
CASRNRGRLHNEQFF
>TRBV29-1|TRBD1|TRBJ2-2|14|NA
TGCAGCGGCGGGACAGGGGGAGATGGCGGGGAGCTGTTTTTT
CSGGTGGDGGELFF
>TRBV7-2|NA|TRBJ2-7|14|NA
TGTGCCAGCAGCCCCGGGACGGAATACTACGAGCAGTACTTC
CASSPGTEYYEQYF
>TRBV5-4|NA|TRBJ2-3|14|NA
TGTGCCAGCAGCCGCGGGACTCTCACAGATACGCAGTATTTT
CASSRGTLTDTQYF
>TRBV30|NA|TRBJ2-1|13|NA
TGTGCCTGGAGACTAGGAGTTGACAATGAGCAGTTCTTC
CAWRLGVDNEQFF
>TRBV5-6|TRBD2|TRBJ2-3|16|few
TGTGCCAGCAGCTCCCCGGGGCTAGCGGACACAGATACGCAGTATTTT
CASSSPGLADTDTQYF
>TRBV4-1|NA|TRBJ2-1|14|NA
TGCGCCAGCAGCCAACCGACTAGTACCCATGAGCAGTTCTTC
CASSQPTSTHEQFF
>TRBV7-9|NA|TRBJ2-7|15|NA
TGTGCCAGCAGCTTAGCGGTGACAGGAGTAAGCGAGCAGTACTTC
CASSLAVTGVSEQYF
>TRBV4-3|TRBD1|TRBJ1-2|16|NA
TGCGCCAGCAGCCGGATCTCGACAGGGACAGTCTATGGCTACACCTTC
CASSRISTGTVYGYTF
>TRBV7-2|NA|TRBJ2-2|13|NA
TGTGCCAGCAGCCCCAGGTTTACCGGGGAGCTGTTTTTT
CASSPRFTGELFF
>TRBV28|NA|TRBJ2-5|15|many
TGTGCCAGCAGTCCCCAGGCGGGGTGGGGGGAGACCCAGTACTTC
CASSPQAGWGETQYF
>TRBV7-2|TRBD2|TRBJ2-5|14|NA
TGTGCCAGCAGCTTTGTTACTAGCGGAGAGACCCAGTACTTC
CASSFVTSGETQYF
>TRBV7-2|NA|TRBJ2-3|17|NA
TGTGCCAGCAGCTTAGCGATCGGAATCCCTAGCACAGATACGCAGTATTTT
CASSLAIGIPSTDTQYF
>TRBV23-1|NA|TRBJ1-5|13|NA
TGCGCCAGCCGACAACAGGGACATCAGCCCCAGCATTTT
CASRQQGHQPQHF
>TRBV9|TRBD2|TRBJ2-7|16|NA
TGTGCCAGCAGCGTTACCGCTAGCGGGATGTGGAACGAGCAGTACTTC
CASSVTASGMWNEQYF
>TRBV19|NA|TRBJ1-2|13|NA
TGTGCCAGTAGGTTGGCAGCAAACTATGGCTACACCTTC
CASRLAANYGYTF
>TRBV18|TRBD2|TRBJ2-7|16|few
TGTGCCAGCTCACAACAACCTTCGGGACTAGGGAGCGAGCAGTACTTC
CASSQQPSGLGSEQYF
>TRBV18|NA|TRBJ2-5|17|NA
TGTGCCAGCTCACCACCGGCGGGGACGGCCGGTTTAGAGACCCAGTACTTC
CASSPPAGTAGLETQYF
>TRBV10-3|NA|TRBJ2-1|12|NA
TGTGCCATCCGGCTTGGCGGCGATGAGCAGTTCTTC
CAIRLGGDEQFF
>TRBV9|TRBD1|TRBJ2-3|16|NA
TGTGCCAGCAGCGCGAGGGTGGGACAGGGAGCAGATACGCAGTATTTT
CASSARVGQGADTQYF
>TRBV5-8|NA|TRBJ2-7|16|NA
TGTGCCAGCAGCTTGTGGCAAGCCATGGGGGTGGCCGAGCAGTACTTC
CASSLWQAMGVAEQYF
>TRBV28|NA|TRBJ1-2|15|few
TGTGCCAGCAGTCCGCCCCGCAGGGCTCAGTATGGCTACACCTTC
CASSPPRRAQYGYTF
>TRBV10-3|NA|TRBJ1-2|15|NA
TGTGCCATCAGCGCAGGGGTAACAGGGAACTATGGCTACACCTTC
CAISAGVTGNYGYTF
>TRBV6-6|TRBD1|TRBJ1-1|14|NA
TGTGCCAGCACCGAAACAGGGGGTGGGGGTGAAGCTTTCTTT
CASTETGGGGEAFF
>TRBV19|NA|TRBJ2-7|17|few
TGTGCCAGTAGTATTGGCTTAACGGGAGTACAAACCTACGAGCAGTACTTC
CASSIGLTGVQTYEQYF
>TRBV6-1|TRBD2|TRBJ2-7|15|NA
TGTGCCAGCAAACCGGGGAGCGGGAGCCCCCACGAGCAGTACTTC
CASKPGSGSPHEQYF
>TRBV18|NA|TRBJ2-1|16|NA
TGTGCCAGCTCACCCACAGACAGTTTCTCCTACAATGAGCAGTTCTTC
CASSPTDSFSYNEQFF
>TRBV10-3|NA|TRBJ2-2|13|NA
TGTGCCATCAGTGAAGTTGGGACCGGGGAGCTGTTTTTT
CAISEVGTGELFF
>TRBV7-9|TRBD2|TRBJ2-2|14|NA
TGTGCCAGCAGCTCGGGGGGAGAGGCCGGGGAGCTGTTTTTT
CASSSGGEAGELFF
>TRBV10-3|NA|TRBJ2-3|12|NA
TGTGCCATCAGTTCGAGCACAGATACGCAGTATTTT
CAISSSTDTQYF
>TRBV5-6|NA|TRBJ2-7|14|NA
TGTGCCAGCAGCTTGGCGGTAGCCAGCGCCGAGCAGTACTTC
CASSLAVASAEQYF
>TRBV14|NA|TRBJ2-3|13|NA
TGTGCCAGCAGCCAAAACGCTGGGGATACGCAGTATTTT
CASSQNAGDTQYF
>TRBV11-2|NA|TRBJ1-1|13|NA
TGTGCCAGCAGCTTAGGGGCGCGCACTGAAGCTTTCTTT
CASSLGARTEAFF
>TRBV7-9|NA|TRBJ1-2|13|few
TGTGCCAGCAGCTTCGAAGCTAACTATGGCTACACCTTC
CASSFEANYGYTF
>TRBV10-1|TRBD2|TRBJ2-2|13|NA
TGCGCCAGCCGCACTAGCGGGACCGGGGAGCTGTTTTTT
CASRTSGTGELFF
>TRBV5-4|NA|TRBJ1-2|14|NA
TGTGCCAGCAGCTTGGACAGGGTCTTGAGGGGCTACACCTTC
CASSLDRVLRGYTF
>TRBV7-3|NA|TRBJ2-2|14|few
TGTGCCAGCAGCCCTTGGCAGGGTCACGGGGAGCTGTTTTTT
CASSPWQGHGELFF
>TRBV7-3|TRBD1|TRBJ2-6|18|NA
TGTGCCAGCAGCCAATCTGGGACAGGGTCCTCTGGGGCCAACGTCCTGACTTTC
CASSQSGTGSSGANVLTF
>TRBV30|NA|TRBJ2-1|14|few
TGTGCCTGGAGTGTAGGGATAGGGAGTAGTGAGCAGTTCTTC
CAWSVGIGSSEQFF
>TRBV5-6|TRBD2|TRBJ2-3|14|NA
TGTGCCAGCATCCGACTAGCGGACACAGATACGCAGTATTTT
CASIRLADTDTQYF
>TRBV10-3|TRBD2|TRBJ2-1|12|NA
TGTGCCATCAGTGAGACTAGCGACGAGCAGTTCTTC
CAISETSDEQFF
>TRBV15|NA|TRBJ1-4|12|many
TGTGCCACCAGCAGAGATTTGGAAAAACTGTTTTTT
CATSRDLEKLFF
>TRBV6-6|NA|TRBJ2-5|15|NA
TGTGCCAGCAGTCTACTAGCCCGGGGTGGGGAGACCCAGTACTTC
CASSLLARGGETQYF
>TRBV7-8|TRBD1|TRBJ1-1|16|NA
TGTGCCAGCAGCTGGGGACAGGGGCGATCTAACACTGAAGCTTTCTTT
CASSWGQGRSNTEAFF
>TRBV5-6|NA|TRBJ2-7|15|NA
TGTGCCAGCAGCCGTCGAGAGGTCAGCTCCTACGAGCAGTACTTC
CASSRREVSSYEQYF
>TRBV5-1|NA|TRBJ2-2|17|NA
TGCGCCAGCAGCTTGGAGGGGAGGCAGGCGAACACCGGGGAGCTGTTTTTT
CASSLEGRQANTGELFF
>TRBV29-1|NA|TRBJ2-1|16|NA
TGCAGCGTTGAAGATGGTGGGCCTAACGTATACAATGAGCAGTTCTTC
CSVEDGGPNVYNEQFF
>TRBV5-8|TRBD2|TRBJ2-7|17|NA
TGTGCCAGCAGCTGGGGTGGTACGAGACTAGCATCCTACGAGCAGTACTTC
CASSWGGTRLASYEQYF
>TRBV9|TRBD2|TRBJ2-5|15|NA
TGTGCCAGCAGCGTAGCTCCCGGGAGGGAAGAGACCCAGTACTTC
CASSVAPGREETQYF
>TRBV28|NA|TRBJ2-7|13|NA
TGTGCCAGCAGATTCCAGGGGTCCTACGAGCAGTACTTC
CASRFQGSYEQYF
>TRBV19|NA|TRBJ1-2|13|NA
TGTGCCAGTAGTTCCAGGGTTAACTATGGCTACACCTTC
CASSSRVNYGYTF
>TRBV5-1|NA|TRBJ1-5|14|NA
TGCGCCAGCAGCTTGAGTGCCGGCAATCAGCCCCAGCATTTT
CASSLSAGNQPQHF
>TRBV4-3|TRBD2|TRBJ2-5|16|NA
TGCGCCAGCAGCCCGTCGACTAGCGGGAGGGCAAAGACCCAGTACTTC
CASSPSTSGRAKTQYF
>TRBV11-2|NA|TRBJ2-7|14|NA
TGTGCCAGCAGCTTAGTTGCGGGACACGACGAGCAGTACTTC
CASSLVAGHDEQYF
>TRBV14|TRBD1|TRBJ2-7|13|few
TGTGCCAGCAGCCCGGGACAGGGCTACGAGCAGTACTTC
CASSPGQGYEQYF